The clone carrying this T cell receptor beta chain was counted a single time. This sample was taken from a study of T cells after somatic rescue of genetic block. The germline CDR1 and CDR2 sequences are MNHNS and SASEGT. The CDR3 is 14 residues long. V lost 4 bases and J lost 7, with 11 bases in between. Data came from immunoSEQ multiplex PCR; TCRdb stores just in-frame clones and leaves some out. The data contain roughly 67,000 clones, approximately 90% of them singletons. This sequence originates from a middle-aged man. Sequencing used peripheral blood mononuclear cells (PBMCs). The rearrangement links TRBV6-1 to TRBJ1-6; possibly TRBD1 for D (5 bases). As DNA, the CDR3 is TGTGCCAGCAGTGTGCAGGGTATAAATTCACCCCTCCACTTT. As protein: CASSVQGINSPLHF.